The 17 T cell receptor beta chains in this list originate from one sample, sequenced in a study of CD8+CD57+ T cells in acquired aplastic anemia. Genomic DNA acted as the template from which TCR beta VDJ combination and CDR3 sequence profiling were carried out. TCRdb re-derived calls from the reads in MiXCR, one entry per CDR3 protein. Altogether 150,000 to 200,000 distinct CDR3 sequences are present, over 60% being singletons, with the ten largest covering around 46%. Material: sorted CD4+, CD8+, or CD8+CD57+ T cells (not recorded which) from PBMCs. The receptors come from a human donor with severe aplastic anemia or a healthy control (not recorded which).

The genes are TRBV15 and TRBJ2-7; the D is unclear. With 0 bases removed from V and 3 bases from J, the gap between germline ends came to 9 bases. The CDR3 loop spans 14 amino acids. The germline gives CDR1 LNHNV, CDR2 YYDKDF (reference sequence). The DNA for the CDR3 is TGTGCCACCAGCAGAGATCGGGTGAACTACGAGCAGTACTTC. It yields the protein CATSRDRVNYEQYF.

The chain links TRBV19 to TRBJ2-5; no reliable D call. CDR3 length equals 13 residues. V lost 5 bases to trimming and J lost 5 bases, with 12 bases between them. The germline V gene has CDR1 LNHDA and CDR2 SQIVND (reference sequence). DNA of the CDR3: TGTGCCAGTAGTCCGGGTCCCATGGAGACCCAGTACTTC. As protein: CASSPGPMETQYF.

CDR3 in DNA: TGTGCCACCAGCAGAGATGGAACCCCGGAGACTGACAATTCACCCCTCCACTTT. It is translated as CATSRDGTPETDNSPLHF. V gene TRBV15 combines with J gene TRBJ1-6, with D unresolved. Germline V gene data show CDR1 as LNHNV and CDR2 as YYDKDF (reference sequence). V lost 0 bases, J lost 7 bases, and 19 bases lay in between. This CDR3 has 18 amino acids.

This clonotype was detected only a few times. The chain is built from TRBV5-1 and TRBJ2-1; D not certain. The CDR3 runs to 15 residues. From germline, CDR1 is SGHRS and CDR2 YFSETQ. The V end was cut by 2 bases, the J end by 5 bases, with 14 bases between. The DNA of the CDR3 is TGCGCCAGCAGCTTCACAGATAGAACCAACAATGAGCAGTTCTTC. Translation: CASSFTDRTNNEQFF.

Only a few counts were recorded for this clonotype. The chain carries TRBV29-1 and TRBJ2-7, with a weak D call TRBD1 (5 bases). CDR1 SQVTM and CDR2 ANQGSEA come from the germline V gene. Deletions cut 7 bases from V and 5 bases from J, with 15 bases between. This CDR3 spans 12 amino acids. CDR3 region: CSALGQSHEQYF. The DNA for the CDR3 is TGCAGCGCCCTTGGACAATCCCACGAGCAGTACTTC.

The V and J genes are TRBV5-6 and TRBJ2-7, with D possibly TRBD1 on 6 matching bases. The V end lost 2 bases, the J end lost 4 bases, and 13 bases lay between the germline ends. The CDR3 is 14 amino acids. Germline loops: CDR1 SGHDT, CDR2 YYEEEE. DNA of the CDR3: TGTGCCAGCAGCTTCAGAAGCAGGGGTTACGAGCAGTACTTC. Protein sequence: CASSFRSRGYEQYF.

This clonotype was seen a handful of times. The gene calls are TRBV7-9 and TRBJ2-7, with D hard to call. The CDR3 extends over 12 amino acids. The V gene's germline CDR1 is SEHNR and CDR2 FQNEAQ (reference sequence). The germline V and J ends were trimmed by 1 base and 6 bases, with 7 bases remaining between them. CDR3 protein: CASSLDFTEQYF. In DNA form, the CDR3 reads TGTGCCAGCAGCTTAGATTTTACCGAGCAGTACTTC.

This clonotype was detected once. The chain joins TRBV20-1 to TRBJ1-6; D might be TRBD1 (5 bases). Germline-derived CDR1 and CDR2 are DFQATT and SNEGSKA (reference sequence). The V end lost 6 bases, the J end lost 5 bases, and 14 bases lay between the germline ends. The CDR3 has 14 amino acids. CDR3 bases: TGCAGTGCCCACCGGGACCTCCATAATTCACCCCTCCACTTT. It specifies CSAHRDLHNSPLHF.

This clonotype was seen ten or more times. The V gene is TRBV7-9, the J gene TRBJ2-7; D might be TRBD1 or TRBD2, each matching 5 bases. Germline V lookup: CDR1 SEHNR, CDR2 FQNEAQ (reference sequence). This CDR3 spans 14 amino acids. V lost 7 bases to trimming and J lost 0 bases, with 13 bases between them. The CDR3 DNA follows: TGTGCCAGCACCACTGGGGGTGTCTCCTACGAGCAGTACTTC. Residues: CASTTGGVSYEQYF.

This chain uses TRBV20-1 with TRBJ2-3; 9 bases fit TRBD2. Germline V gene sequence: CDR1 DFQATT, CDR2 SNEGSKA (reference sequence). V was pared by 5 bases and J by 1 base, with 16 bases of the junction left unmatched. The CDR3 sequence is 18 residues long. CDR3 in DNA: TGCAGTGCTCCGGCAGCGGGAGGTGAAGGTGGGGGCACAGATACGCAGTATTTT. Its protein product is CSAPAAGGEGGGTDTQYF.

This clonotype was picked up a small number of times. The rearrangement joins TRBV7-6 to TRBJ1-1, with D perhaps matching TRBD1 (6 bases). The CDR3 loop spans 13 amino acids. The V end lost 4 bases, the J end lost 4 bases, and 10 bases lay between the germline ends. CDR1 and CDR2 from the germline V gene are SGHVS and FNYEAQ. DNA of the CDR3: TGTGCCAGCAGCTGGCAGGGGACCACTGAAGCTTTCTTT. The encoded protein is CASSWQGTTEAFF.

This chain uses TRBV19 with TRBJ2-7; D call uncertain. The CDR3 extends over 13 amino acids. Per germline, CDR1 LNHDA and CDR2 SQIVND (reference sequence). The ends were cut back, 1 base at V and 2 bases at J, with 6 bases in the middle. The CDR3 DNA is TGTGCCAGTAGTATAGGACTGGCCTACGAGCAGTACTTC. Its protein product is CASSIGLAYEQYF.

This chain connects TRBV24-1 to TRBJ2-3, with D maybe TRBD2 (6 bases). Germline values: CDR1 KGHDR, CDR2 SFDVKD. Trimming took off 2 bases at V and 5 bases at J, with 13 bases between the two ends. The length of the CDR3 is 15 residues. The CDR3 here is CATSDWAGRGDTQYF. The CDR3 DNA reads TGTGCCACCAGTGATTGGGCAGGGCGGGGAGATACGCAGTATTTT.

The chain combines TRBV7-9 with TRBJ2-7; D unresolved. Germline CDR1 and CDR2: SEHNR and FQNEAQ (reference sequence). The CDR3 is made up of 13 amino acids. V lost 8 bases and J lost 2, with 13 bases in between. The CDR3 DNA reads TGTGCCAGCGCCGGCGACGCAACCTACGAGCAGTACTTC. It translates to CASAGDATYEQYF.

The CDR3 loop is CASSLGTSGRLTYEQYF. CDR3 coding DNA: TGCGCCAGCAGCTTGGGGACTAGCGGGAGGCTCACCTACGAGCAGTACTTC. J is TRBJ2-7 and V is TRBV5-1; 14 bases line up with TRBD2. Trimming cost V 0 bases and J 2 bases; bases outside gene matches: 4. Germline lookup yields CDR1 SGHRS and CDR2 YFSETQ. The CDR3 contains 17 residues.

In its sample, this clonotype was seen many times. The chain's CDR3 is CASSSSGGPYNEQFF. DNA of the CDR3: TGTGCCAGCAGTTCTAGCGGGGGACCCTACAATGAGCAGTTCTTC. The chain carries TRBV27 and TRBJ2-1; 10 nucleotides align to TRBD2. Looked up from germline, CDR1 is MNHEY and CDR2 is SMNVEV (reference sequence). J was trimmed by 2 bases and V by 4 bases; bases with no gene match: 2. The CDR3 has 15 residues.

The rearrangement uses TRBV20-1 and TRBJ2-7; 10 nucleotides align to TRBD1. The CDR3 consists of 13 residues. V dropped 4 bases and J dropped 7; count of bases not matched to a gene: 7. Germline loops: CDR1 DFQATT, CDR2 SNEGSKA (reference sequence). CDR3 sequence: CSANPGQGFEQYF. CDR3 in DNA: TGCAGTGCTAATCCGGGACAGGGGTTTGAGCAGTACTTC.